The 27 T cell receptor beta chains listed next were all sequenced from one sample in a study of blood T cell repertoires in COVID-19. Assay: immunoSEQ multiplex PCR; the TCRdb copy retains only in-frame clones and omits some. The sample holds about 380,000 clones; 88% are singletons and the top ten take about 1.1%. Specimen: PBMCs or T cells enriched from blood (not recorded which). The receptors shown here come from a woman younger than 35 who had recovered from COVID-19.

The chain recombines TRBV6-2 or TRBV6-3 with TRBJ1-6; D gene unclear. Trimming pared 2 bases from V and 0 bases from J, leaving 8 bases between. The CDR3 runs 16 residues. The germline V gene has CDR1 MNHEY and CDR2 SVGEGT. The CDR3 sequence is CASSYTWSSYNSPLHF. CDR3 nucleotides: TGTGCCAGCAGTTACACCTGGAGCTCCTATAATTCACCCCTCCACTTT.

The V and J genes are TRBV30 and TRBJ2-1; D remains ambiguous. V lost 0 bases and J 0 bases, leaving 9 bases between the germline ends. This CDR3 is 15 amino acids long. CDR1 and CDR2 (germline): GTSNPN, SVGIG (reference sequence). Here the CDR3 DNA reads TGTGCCTGGAGTGTGGGCTCCAGCTCCTACAATGAGCAGTTCTTC. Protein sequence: CAWSVGSSSYNEQFF.

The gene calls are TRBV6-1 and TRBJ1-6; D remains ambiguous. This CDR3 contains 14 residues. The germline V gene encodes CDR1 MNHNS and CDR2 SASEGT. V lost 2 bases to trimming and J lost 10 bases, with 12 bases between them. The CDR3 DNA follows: TGTGCCAGCAGTGAATCAATCGGGGTGTCACCCCTCCACTTT. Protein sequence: CASSESIGVSPLHF.

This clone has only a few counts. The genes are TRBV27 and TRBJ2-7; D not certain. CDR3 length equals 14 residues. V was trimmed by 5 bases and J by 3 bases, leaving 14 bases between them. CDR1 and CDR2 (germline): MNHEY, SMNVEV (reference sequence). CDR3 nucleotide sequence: TGTGCCAGCAGTCGATACCTAAGCCACTACGAGCAGTACTTC. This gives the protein CASSRYLSHYEQYF.

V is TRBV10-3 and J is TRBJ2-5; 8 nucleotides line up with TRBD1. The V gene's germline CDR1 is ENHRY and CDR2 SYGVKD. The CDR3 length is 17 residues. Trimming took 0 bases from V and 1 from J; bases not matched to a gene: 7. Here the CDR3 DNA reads TGTGCCATCAGTGAGTCTATAACAGGGGGTCTCCAAGAGACCCAGTACTTC. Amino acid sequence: CAISESITGGLQETQYF.

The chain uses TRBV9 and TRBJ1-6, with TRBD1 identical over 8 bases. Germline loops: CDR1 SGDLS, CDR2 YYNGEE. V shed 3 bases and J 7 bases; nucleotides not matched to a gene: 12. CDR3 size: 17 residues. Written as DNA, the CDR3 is TGTGCCAGCAGCGAACGAGGGCCAGGGGGCTTAAATTCACCCCTCCACTTT. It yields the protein CASSERGPGGLNSPLHF.

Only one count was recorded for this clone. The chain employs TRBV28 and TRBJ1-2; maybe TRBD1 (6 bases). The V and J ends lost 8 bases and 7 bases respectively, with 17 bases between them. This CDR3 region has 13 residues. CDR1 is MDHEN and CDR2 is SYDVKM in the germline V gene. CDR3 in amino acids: CASGYRVSSGYTF. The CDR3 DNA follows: TGTGCCAGCGGGTACAGGGTTTCCTCTGGCTACACCTTC.

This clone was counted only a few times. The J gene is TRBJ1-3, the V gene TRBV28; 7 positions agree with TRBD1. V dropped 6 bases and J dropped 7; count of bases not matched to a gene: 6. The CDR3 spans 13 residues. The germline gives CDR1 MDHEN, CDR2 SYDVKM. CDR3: CASRRGQWNTIYF. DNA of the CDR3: TGTGCCAGCAGAAGGGGACAGTGGAACACCATATATTTT.

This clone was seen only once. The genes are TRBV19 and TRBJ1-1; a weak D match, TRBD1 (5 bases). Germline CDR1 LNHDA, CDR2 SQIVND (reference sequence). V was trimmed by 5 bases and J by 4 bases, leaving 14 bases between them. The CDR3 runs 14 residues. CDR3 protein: CASSAGWGGTEAFF. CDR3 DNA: TGTGCCAGTAGTGCCGGATGGGGGGGCACTGAAGCTTTCTTT.

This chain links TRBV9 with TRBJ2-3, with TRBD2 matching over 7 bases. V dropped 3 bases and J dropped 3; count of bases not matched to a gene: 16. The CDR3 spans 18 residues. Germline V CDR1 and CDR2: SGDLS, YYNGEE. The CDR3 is CASSGPRGEMVRTDTQYF. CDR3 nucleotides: TGTGCCAGCAGCGGCCCCCGGGGGGAAATGGTCAGAACAGATACGCAGTATTTT.

CDR3 protein: CASSYPTGGEQYF. The DNA for the CDR3 is TGTGCCAGCAGTTATCCGACAGGGGGCGAGCAGTACTTC. J is TRBJ2-7 and V is TRBV6-2 or TRBV6-3; 9 nucleotides line up with TRBD1. Germline V gives CDR1 MNHEY, CDR2 SVGEGT. The trim removed 3 bases at V and 6 bases at J, leaving 3 bases unmatched. The CDR3 covers 13 residues.

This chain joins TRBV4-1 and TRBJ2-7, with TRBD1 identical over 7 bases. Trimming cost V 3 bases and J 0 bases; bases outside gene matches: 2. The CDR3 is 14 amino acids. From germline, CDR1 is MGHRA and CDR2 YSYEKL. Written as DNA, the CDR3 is TGCGCCAGCAGCCAGACAGGGAGCTCCTACGAGCAGTACTTC. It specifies CASSQTGSSYEQYF.

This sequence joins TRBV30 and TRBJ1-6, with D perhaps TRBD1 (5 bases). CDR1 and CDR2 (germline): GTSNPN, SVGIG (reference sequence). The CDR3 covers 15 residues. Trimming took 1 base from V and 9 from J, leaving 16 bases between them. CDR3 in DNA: TGTGCCTGGAGTGGGGGCAGAGGATTCGGTTCACCCCTCCACTTT. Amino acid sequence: CAWSGGRGFGSPLHF.

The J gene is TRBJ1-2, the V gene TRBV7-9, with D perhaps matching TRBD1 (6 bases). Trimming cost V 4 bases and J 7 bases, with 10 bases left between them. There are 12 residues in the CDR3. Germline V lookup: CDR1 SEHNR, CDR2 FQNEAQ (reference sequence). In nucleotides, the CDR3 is TGTGCCAGCAGCTCCCCCAGGGGTGGCTACACCTTC. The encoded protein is CASSSPRGGYTF.

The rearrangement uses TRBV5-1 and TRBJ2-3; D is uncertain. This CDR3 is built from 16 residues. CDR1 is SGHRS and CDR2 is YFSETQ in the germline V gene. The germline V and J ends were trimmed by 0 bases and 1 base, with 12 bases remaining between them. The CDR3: CASSLGTSIGTDTQYF. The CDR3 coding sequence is TGCGCCAGCAGCTTGGGAACGAGCATCGGCACAGATACGCAGTATTTT.

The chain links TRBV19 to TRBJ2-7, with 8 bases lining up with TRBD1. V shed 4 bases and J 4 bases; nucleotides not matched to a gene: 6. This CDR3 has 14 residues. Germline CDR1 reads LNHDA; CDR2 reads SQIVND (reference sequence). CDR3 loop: CASSTWTGPYEQYF. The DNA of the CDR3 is TGTGCCAGTAGTACATGGACAGGGCCATACGAGCAGTACTTC.

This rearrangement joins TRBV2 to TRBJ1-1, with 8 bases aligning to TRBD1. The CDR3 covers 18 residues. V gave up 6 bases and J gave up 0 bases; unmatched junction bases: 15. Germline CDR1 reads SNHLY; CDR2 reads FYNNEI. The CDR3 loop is CASSYPVGQGGLNTEAFF. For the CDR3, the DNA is TGTGCCAGCAGCTATCCTGTAGGACAGGGAGGATTGAACACTGAAGCTTTCTTT.

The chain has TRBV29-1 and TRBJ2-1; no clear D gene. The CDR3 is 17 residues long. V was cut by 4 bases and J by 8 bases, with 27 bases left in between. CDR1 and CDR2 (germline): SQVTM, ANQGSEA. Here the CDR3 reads CSVAFSGRFMMYDEQFF. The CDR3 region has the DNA TGCAGCGTTGCATTTTCAGGCAGGTTCATGATGTACGATGAGCAGTTCTTC.

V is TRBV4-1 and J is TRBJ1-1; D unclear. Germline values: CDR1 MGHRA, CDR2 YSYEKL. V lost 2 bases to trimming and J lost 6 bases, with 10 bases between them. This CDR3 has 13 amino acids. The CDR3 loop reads CASSQNAVAEAFF. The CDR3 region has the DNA TGCGCCAGCAGCCAAAATGCGGTGGCTGAAGCTTTCTTT.

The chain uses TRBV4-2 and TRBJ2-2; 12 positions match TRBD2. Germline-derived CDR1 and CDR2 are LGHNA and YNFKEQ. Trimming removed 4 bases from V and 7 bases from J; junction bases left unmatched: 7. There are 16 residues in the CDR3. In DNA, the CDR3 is TGTGCCAGCAGCCCTCTAGCGGGGGGGCTCAGCGGGGAGCTGTTTTTT. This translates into CASSPLAGGLSGELFF.

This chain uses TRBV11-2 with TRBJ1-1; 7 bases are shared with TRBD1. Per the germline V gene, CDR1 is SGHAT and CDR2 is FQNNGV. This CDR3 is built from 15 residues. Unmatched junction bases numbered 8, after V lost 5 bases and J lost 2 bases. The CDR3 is CASSERGQNNTEAFF. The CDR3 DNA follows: TGTGCCAGCAGCGAAAGGGGACAGAATAACACTGAAGCTTTCTTT.

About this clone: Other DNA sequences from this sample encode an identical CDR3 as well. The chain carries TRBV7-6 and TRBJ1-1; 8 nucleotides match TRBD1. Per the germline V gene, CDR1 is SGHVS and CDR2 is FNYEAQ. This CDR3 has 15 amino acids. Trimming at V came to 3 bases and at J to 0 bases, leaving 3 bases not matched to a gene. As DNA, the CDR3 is TGTGCCAGCAGCTTCCGACAGGGGATGAACACTGAAGCTTTCTTT. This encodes CASSFRQGMNTEAFF. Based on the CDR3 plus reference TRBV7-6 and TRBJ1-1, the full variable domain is GAGVSQSPRYKVTKRGQDVALRCDPISGHVSLYWYRQALGQGPEFLTYFNYEAQQDKSGLPNDRFSAERPEGSISTLTIQRTEQRDSAMYRCASSFRQGMNTEAFFGQGTRLTVV.

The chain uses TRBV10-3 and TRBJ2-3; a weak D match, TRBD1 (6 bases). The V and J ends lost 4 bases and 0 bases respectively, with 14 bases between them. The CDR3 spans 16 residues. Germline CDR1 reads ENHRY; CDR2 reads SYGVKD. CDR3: CAISGKDRLSTDTQYF. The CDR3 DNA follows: TGTGCCATCAGTGGAAAGGACAGATTAAGCACAGATACGCAGTATTTT.

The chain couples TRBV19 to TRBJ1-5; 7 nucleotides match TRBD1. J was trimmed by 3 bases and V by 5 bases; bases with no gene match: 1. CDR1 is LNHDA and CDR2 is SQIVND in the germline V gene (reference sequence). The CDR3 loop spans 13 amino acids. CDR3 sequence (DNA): TGTGCCAGTAGTGACAGGGTCAATCAGCCCCAGCATTTT. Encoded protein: CASSDRVNQPQHF.

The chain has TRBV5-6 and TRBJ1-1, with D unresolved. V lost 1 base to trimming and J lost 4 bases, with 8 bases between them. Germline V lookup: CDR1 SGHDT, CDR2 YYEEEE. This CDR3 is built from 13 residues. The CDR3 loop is CASSLTRATEAFF. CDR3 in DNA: TGTGCCAGCAGCTTGACTAGGGCCACTGAAGCTTTCTTT.

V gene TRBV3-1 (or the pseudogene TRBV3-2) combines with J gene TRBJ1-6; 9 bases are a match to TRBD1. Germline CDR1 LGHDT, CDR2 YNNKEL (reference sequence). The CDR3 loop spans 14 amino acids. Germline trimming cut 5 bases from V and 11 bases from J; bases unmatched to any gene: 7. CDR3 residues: CASSVGQGLPPLHF. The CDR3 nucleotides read TGTGCCAGCAGCGTGGGACAGGGACTTCCACCCCTCCACTTT.

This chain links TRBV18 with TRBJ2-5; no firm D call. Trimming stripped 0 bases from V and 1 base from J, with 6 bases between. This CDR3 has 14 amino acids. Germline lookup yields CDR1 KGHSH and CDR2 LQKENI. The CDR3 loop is CASSPPYSQETQYF. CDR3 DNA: TGTGCCAGCTCACCACCGTACAGCCAAGAGACCCAGTACTTC.